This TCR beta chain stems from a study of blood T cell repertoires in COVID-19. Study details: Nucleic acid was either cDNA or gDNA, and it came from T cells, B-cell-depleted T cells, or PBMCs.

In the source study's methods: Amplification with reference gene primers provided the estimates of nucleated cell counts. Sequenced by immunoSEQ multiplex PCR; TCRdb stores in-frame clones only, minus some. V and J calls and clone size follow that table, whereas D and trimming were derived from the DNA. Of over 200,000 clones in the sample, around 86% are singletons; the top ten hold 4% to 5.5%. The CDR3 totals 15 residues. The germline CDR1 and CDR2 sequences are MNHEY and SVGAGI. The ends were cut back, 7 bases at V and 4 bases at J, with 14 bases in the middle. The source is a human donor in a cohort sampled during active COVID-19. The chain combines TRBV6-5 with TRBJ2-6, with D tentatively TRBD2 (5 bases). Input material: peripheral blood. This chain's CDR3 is CASMDGVAGANVLTF. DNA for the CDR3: TGTGCCAGCATGGACGGGGTCGCGGGGGCCAACGTCCTGACTTTC.